Listed below are T cell receptor beta chains from one sample, sequenced in a study of CD8+CD57+ T cells in acquired aplastic anemia. MiXCR, run by TCRdb on the reads, gives a single entry per CDR3 protein. This sample has about 220,000 distinct CDR3 sequences; 30% to 35% occur once, and the top ten carry 0.95% to 1.2%. The specimen sequenced was sorted CD4+, CD8+, or CD8+CD57+ T cells (not recorded which) from PBMCs. These receptors were taken from a human donor in good health, serving as a control. Each CDR3 is given with its conserved first and last residue. The order of the fields is V gene, J gene, clone size, D gene, CDR3 DNA, CDR3 protein. A D gene is named only where the DNA matches it firmly. The listing skips clone size in some rows; elsewhere it reads once, few, many or a size class.

V: TRBV20-1; J: TRBJ1-1; size: few; D: TRBD1; DNA: TGCAGTGCAAGACAGGGGGGCGCGGAAGCTCTCTTT; CDR3: CSARQGGAEALF
V: TRBV5-4; J: TRBJ2-1; size: few; D: TRBD1; DNA: TGTGCCAGCAGCTTGCCCGGGACAGGGGGAGGAAATGAGCAGTTCTTC; CDR3: CASSLPGTGGGNEQFF
V: TRBV20-1; J: TRBJ2-7; size: NA; D: TRBD2; DNA: TGCAGTGCTAGCACGGGACTAGCGGGAGTCAACGAGCAGTACTTC; CDR3: CSASTGLAGVNEQYF
V: TRBV18; J: TRBJ2-3; size: few; D: NA; DNA: TGTGCCAGTCACCGCGTCGGGGATACGCAGTATTTT; CDR3: CASHRVGDTQYF
V: TRBV2; J: TRBJ1-1; size: many; D: TRBD1; DNA: TGTGCCAGCAGTGGGGACAGACTGAACACTGAAGCTTTCTTT; CDR3: CASSGDRLNTEAFF
V: TRBV5-1; J: TRBJ1-2; size: NA; D: TRBD1; DNA: TGCGCCAGCAGCTATTCGGGACAGGAACGTGGCTACACCTTC; CDR3: CASSYSGQERGYTF
V: TRBV4-1; J: TRBJ1-2; size: many; D: TRBD1; DNA: TGCGCCAGCAGCCACTTGGCCCGGGACAGGGCTGGCTACACCTTC; CDR3: CASSHLARDRAGYTF
V: TRBV6-1; J: TRBJ1-2; size: few; D: TRBD1; DNA: TGTGCCAGCAGTGAAGAGGGGGCTGATGGCTACACCTTC; CDR3: CASSEEGADGYTF
V: TRBV4-3; J: TRBJ2-1; size: NA; D: NA; DNA: TGCGCCAGCAGCCAAGGATCGATCTCCTACAATGAGCAGTTCTTC; CDR3: CASSQGSISYNEQFF
V: TRBV2; J: TRBJ1-2; size: many; D: NA; DNA: TGTGCCAGCAGCCCGTACAGGGTTGTTTATGGCTACACCTTC; CDR3: CASSPYRVVYGYTF
V: TRBV5-1; J: TRBJ2-7; size: many; D: NA; DNA: TGCGCCAGCAGCTATGGCGGTGGCGAGCAGTACTTC; CDR3: CASSYGGGEQYF
V: TRBV20-1; J: TRBJ2-2; size: few; D: NA; DNA: TGCAGTGCTAGAGATCTCGGGACTTTGCGTTCCGGGGAGCTGTTTTTT; CDR3: CSARDLGTLRSGELFF